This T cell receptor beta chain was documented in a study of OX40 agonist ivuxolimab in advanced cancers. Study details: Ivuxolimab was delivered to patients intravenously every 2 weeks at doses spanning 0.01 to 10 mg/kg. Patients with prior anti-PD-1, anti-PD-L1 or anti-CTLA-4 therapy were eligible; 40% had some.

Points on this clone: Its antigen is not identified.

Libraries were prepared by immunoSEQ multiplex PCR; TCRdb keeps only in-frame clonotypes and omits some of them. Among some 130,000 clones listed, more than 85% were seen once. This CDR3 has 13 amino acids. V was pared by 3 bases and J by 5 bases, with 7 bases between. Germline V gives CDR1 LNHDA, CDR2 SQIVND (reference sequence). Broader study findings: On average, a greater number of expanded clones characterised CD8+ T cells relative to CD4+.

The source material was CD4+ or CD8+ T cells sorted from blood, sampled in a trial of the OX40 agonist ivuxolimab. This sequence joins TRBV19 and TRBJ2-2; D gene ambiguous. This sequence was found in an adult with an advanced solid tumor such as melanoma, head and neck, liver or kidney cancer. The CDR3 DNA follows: TGTGCCAGTAGTATTGAGTTGACCGGGGAGCTGTTTTTT. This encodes CASSIELTGELFF.